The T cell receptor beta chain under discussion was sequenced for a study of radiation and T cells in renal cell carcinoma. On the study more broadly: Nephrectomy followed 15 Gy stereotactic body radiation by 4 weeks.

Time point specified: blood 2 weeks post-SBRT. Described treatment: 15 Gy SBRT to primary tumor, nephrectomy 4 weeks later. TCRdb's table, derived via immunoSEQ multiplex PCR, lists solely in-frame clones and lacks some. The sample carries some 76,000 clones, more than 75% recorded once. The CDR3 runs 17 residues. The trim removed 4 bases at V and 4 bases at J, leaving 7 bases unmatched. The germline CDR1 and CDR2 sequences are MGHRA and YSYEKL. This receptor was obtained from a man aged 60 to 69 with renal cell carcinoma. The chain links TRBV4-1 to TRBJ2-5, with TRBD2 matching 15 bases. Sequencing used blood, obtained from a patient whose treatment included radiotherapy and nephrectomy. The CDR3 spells CASSPAGLAGGTETQYF. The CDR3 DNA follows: TGCGCCAGCAGCCCCGCCGGACTAGCGGGAGGGACAGAGACCCAGTACTTC.